Described below is a single TCR beta chain sequence and its context. What it recognizes is unknown. The CDR3 covers 17 residues. Trimming took 7 bases from V and 1 from J; bases not matched to a gene: 9. CDR1 is SQVTM, CDR2 ANQGSEA, per germline. The sample comes from a study of glioma-infiltrating T cells. Amplification of TCR alpha and beta CDR3 regions from RNA used iRepertoire nested multiplex PCR. TCRdb used MiXCR to reprocess the multiplex PCR reads, holding one entry per CDR3 protein. The table lists 100,000 to 150,000 distinct CDR3 sequences, approximately 25% of them singletons. Whole-study results and caveats: Only very few CDR3 sequences appeared in both tissue and blood. Tissue-blood divergence was below expectation in non-neoplastic patients, above in gliomas.

This chain uses TRBV29-1 with TRBJ2-3; 15 positions agree with TRBD2. This TCR came from a human donor with low-grade glioma or glioblastoma, undergoing nonglioma brain surgery, or in good health (not recorded which). The sequencing sample was made of glioma tissue, nonneoplastic brain tissue, or PBMCs (not recorded which). CDR3 in amino acids: CSAQGLAGGEGTDTQYF. The CDR3 nucleotides read TGCAGCGCCCAAGGACTAGCGGGAGGGGAGGGCACAGATACGCAGTATTTT.